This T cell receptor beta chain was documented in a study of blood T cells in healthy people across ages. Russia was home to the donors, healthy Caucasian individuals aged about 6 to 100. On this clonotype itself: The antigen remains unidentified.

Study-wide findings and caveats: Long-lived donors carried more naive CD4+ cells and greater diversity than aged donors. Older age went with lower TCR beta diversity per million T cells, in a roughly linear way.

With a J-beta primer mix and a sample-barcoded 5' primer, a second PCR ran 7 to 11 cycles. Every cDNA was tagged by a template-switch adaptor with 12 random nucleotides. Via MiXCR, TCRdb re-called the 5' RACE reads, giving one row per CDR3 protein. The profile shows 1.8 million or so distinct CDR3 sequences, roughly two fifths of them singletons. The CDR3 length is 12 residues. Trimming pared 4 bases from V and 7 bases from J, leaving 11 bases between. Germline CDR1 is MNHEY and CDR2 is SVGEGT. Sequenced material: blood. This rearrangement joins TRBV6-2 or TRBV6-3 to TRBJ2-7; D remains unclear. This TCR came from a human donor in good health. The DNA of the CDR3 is TGTGCCAGCAGTTCCCAGGTCGGGGAGCAGTACTTC. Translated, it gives CASSSQVGEQYF.